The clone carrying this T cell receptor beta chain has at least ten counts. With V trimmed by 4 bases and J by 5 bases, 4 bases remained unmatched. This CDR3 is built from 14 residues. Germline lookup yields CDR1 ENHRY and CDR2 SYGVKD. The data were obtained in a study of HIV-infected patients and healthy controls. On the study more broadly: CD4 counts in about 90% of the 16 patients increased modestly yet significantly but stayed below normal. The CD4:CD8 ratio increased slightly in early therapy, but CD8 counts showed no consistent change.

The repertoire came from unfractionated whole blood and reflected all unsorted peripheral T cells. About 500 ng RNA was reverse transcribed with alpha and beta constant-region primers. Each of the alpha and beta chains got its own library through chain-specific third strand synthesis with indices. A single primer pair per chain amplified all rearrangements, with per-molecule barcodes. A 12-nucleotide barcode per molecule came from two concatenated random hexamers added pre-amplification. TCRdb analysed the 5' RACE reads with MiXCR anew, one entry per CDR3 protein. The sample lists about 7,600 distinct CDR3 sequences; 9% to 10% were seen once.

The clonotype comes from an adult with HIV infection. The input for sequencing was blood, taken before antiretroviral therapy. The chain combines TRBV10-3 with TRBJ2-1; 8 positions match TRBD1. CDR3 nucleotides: TGTGCCATCAGTGGGGGACAGGCCAACAATGAGCAGTTCTTC. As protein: CAISGGQANNEQFF.